The 29 T cell receptor beta chains listed next were all sequenced from one sample in a study of spatial heterogeneity in lung cancer. General study findings and limits: Higher tumor mutation counts went along with higher counts of expanded intratumoral alpha and beta TCRs.

These receptors' targets are unknown. Noted time point: sample taken at primary tumor resection. A single record per CDR3 protein comes from TCRdb applying MiXCR to the 5' RACE reads. Of around 20,000 distinct CDR3 sequences detected, more than 6.5% appear once; the ten largest clones hold roughly 24%. The sequenced sample was lung tumor tissue, obtained at surgery. These receptors all come from a male donor with early-stage non-small cell lung cancer.

This clonotype occurred a few times. The chain employs TRBV19 and TRBJ2-5; no clear D. Germline V gene data show CDR1 as LNHDA and CDR2 as SQIVND (reference sequence). The CDR3 consists of 18 residues. V gave up 5 bases and J gave up 2 bases, with 24 bases separating them. CDR3 nucleotides: TGTGCCAGTAGTTCGACCCCCCCGGGCTGGGTTTATCAAGAGACCCAGTACTTC. This encodes CASSSTPPGWVYQETQYF.

By its share, this clonotype is medium-sized. The rearrangement uses TRBV27 and TRBJ1-6, with D unclear. V was clipped by 4 bases and J by 10 bases, with 8 bases between them. The CDR3 runs to 12 residues. Germline V CDR1 and CDR2: MNHEY, SMNVEV (reference sequence). This CDR3 is CASSSPLSPLHF. The CDR3 region has the DNA TGTGCCAGCAGTTCGCCGCTCTCACCCCTCCACTTT.

The chain couples TRBV2 to TRBJ2-1, with 10 nucleotides matching TRBD1. Germline V gene data show CDR1 as SNHLY and CDR2 as FYNNEI. Trimming removed 7 bases from V and 7 bases from J; junction bases left unmatched: 16. The CDR3 covers 17 residues. The chain's CDR3 is CASKDPRDRGRRNEQFF. The CDR3, as DNA: TGTGCCAGCAAGGATCCCCGGGACAGGGGACGAAGAAATGAGCAGTTCTTC.

This clonotype showed up many times. The chain combines TRBV5-4 with TRBJ1-3; TRBD1 agrees at 9 bases. Looked up from germline, CDR1 is SGHNT and CDR2 is YYREEE (reference sequence). J was trimmed by 7 bases and V by 3 bases; bases with no gene match: 11. The CDR3 runs to 16 residues. CDR3 amino acids: CASSSPGQGIRNTIYF. DNA for the CDR3: TGTGCCAGCAGCTCGCCTGGACAGGGGATTCGGAACACCATATATTTT. The full variable domain, its missing parts supplied by reference TRBV5-4 and TRBJ1-3, is ETGVTQSPTHLIKTRGQQVTLRCSSQSGHNTVSWYQQALGQGPQFIFQYYREEENGRGNFPPRFSGLQFPNYSSELNVNALELDDSALYLCASSSPGQGIRNTIYFGEGSWLTVV.

There are many counts of this clonotype. Compared with germline, one end of the junction differs, possibly owing to a read error. This sequence joins TRBV30 and TRBJ1-2; 7 bases line up with TRBD1. CDR3 size: 16 residues. Germline lookup yields CDR1 GTSNPN and CDR2 SVGIG (reference sequence). The CDR3 here is CAWRRGPLTENFGYTF. The CDR3 bases are TGTGCCTGGAGAAGGGGGCCGCTAACCGAGAACTTTGGCTACACCTTC.

This clonotype was observed a handful of times. The chain uses TRBV20-1 and TRBJ1-2; 7 nucleotides agree with TRBD1. CDR3 length: 12 residues. Germline V gene data show CDR1 as DFQATT and CDR2 as SNEGSKA (reference sequence). The CDR3 loop is CSNDRVPGGYTF. DNA for the CDR3: TGCTCCAATGACAGGGTGCCGGGGGGCTACACCTTC.

This clonotype was counted only a few times. The rearrangement links TRBV6-4 to TRBJ1-6; D uncertain. The CDR3 consists of 14 residues. V shed 3 bases and J shed 6 bases, with 9 bases lying between them. In germline, CDR1 is MRHNA, CDR2 SNTAGT. The CDR3 DNA sequence: TGTGCCAGCAGTGAATATAGCGCTAATTCACCCCTCCACTTT. Amino acid sequence: CASSEYSANSPLHF.

This clonotype was counted a few times. The V call is TRBV5-4, the J call TRBJ1-3, with D hard to call. V dropped 0 bases and J dropped 1 base, with 8 bases sitting between them. The germline V gene encodes CDR1 SGHNT and CDR2 YYREEE (reference sequence). The CDR3 length is 15 residues. In DNA form, the CDR3 reads TGTGCCAGCAGCTTGGAATTGGGTTCTGGAAACACCATATATTTT. Translated, it gives CASSLELGSGNTIYF.

This clonotype showed up many times. The rearrangement links TRBV18 to TRBJ2-5, with D uncertain. The length of the CDR3 is 12 residues. Germline V lookup: CDR1 KGHSH, CDR2 LQKENI. V dropped 5 bases and J dropped 2 bases, with 6 bases sitting between them. CDR3 in amino acids: CASSELQETQYF. The CDR3 DNA reads as TGTGCCAGCTCAGAACTTCAAGAGACCCAGTACTTC.

By share, this clonotype ranks as medium-sized. The rearrangement joins TRBV29-1 to TRBJ2-1; D gene unclear. V lost 3 bases and J 2 bases, leaving 11 bases between the germline ends. This CDR3 is 14 amino acids long. Germline V gene lookup returns CDR1 SQVTM and CDR2 ANQGSEA. In DNA form, the CDR3 reads TGCAGCGTTGATTCATCCCCCCCCTACAATGAGCAGTTCTTC. It yields the protein CSVDSSPPYNEQFF.

By frequency in the sample, this clonotype is medium-sized (0.01 to 0.1%). The CDR3 sequence: CASSWGQGAGETQYF. In DNA, the CDR3 is TGCGCCAGCAGCTGGGGACAGGGGGCCGGGGAGACCCAGTACTTC. V is TRBV5-1 and J is TRBJ2-5; 12 nucleotides line up with TRBD1. With 3 bases clipped from V and 5 bases from J, the junction kept 5 bases outside the gene matches. The germline CDR1 and CDR2 sequences are SGHRS and YFSETQ. The CDR3 contains 15 residues.

As regards this clonotype: This clone may be a read error of a much larger clone one base away. The chain has TRBV9 and TRBJ1-4; D unresolved. There are 16 residues in the CDR3. Germline lookup yields CDR1 SGDLS and CDR2 YYNGEE. CDR3 amino acids: CTSSVDPQATNEKLFF. The CDR3 bases are TGTACCAGCAGCGTAGATCCCCAGGCAACTAATGAAAAACTGTTTTTT.

In regard to this clonotype: This may stem from a read error, because a much larger clone lies one nucleotide away. V usage is TRBV28 and J usage is TRBJ1-5; 7 bases are a match to TRBD1. Germline CDR1 reads MDHEN; CDR2 reads SYDVKM. This CDR3 contains 14 residues. The CDR3 bases are TGTGCCACCTCCCTGACAGGGTTAGTTCAGCCCCAGAATTTT. It specifies CATSLTGLVQPQNF.

This clonotype was detected only a few times. This may be a read error: a much more frequent sequence differs by one nucleotide. The V and J genes are TRBV6-6 and TRBJ1-6; 9 nucleotides line up with TRBD1. The CDR3 has 15 amino acids. Germline V gives CDR1 MNHNY, CDR2 SVGAGI (reference sequence). DNA for the CDR3: TGTGCCAGCAGCAGGGACAGGGCTTATGGTTCACCCCTCAACTTT. Translating gives CASSRDRAYGSPLNF.

This clonotype is categorized as medium-sized (0.01 to 0.1%). The genes are TRBV20-1 and TRBJ1-5; D call uncertain. The V end lost 5 bases, the J end lost 1 base, and 15 bases lay between the germline ends. CDR3 length: 15 residues. Germline V gene sequence: CDR1 DFQATT, CDR2 SNEGSKA (reference sequence). CDR3 sequence reads: CSAGKGGLSNQPQHF. The CDR3 DNA sequence: TGCAGTGCTGGGAAGGGTGGATTGAGCAATCAGCCCCAGCATTTT.

This clonotype came up many times. The chain uses TRBV3-1 and TRBJ1-2, with D possibly matching TRBD1 (6 bases). V lost 2 bases to trimming and J lost 4 bases, with 14 bases between them. The CDR3 sequence is 15 residues long. Per the germline V gene, CDR1 is LGHDT and CDR2 is YNNKEL (reference sequence). The CDR3 bases are TGTGCCAGCAGCCAACTACAGGGAGGGTTCTATGGCTACACCTTC. It codes for CASSQLQGGFYGYTF. The variable domain in full, completed from reference TRBV3-1 and TRBJ1-2, reads DTAVSQTPKYLVTQMGNDKSIKCEQNLGHDTMYWYKQDSKKFLKIMFSYNNKELIINETVPNRFSPKSPDKAHLNLHINSLELGDSAVYFCASSQLQGGFYGYTFGSGTRLTVV.

As DNA, the CDR3 is TGTGCCAGCAGTTTAGCGAACCAGCGGCCCAATGAGCAGTTCTTC. This gives the protein CASSLANQRPNEQFF. The V gene is TRBV12-3 or TRBV12-4, the J gene TRBJ2-1; D possibly corresponds to TRBD2 (5 bases). The CDR3 has 15 amino acids. V was trimmed by 0 bases and J by 6 bases, leaving 12 bases between them.

This clonotype was recorded at least ten times. The J gene is TRBJ2-2, the V gene TRBV27; the D gene is possibly TRBD2 (5 bases). Germline CDR1 is MNHEY and CDR2 is SMNVEV (reference sequence). V was trimmed by 6 bases and J by 6 bases, leaving 14 bases between them. The CDR3 runs 14 residues. The CDR3 region has the DNA TGTGCCAGCAGACCAGCGGTGTATTCCGGGGAGCTGTTTTTT. Protein sequence: CASRPAVYSGELFF.

This clonotype was seen only a few times. The chain has TRBV7-6 and TRBJ2-3; a weak D match, TRBD2 (6 bases). Deletions cut 5 bases from V and 5 bases from J, with 11 bases between. Germline V gene sequence: CDR1 SGHVS, CDR2 FNYEAQ. The CDR3 runs 13 residues. The DNA for the CDR3 is TGTGCCAGCAGCCCGGGGGTTAAAGATACGCAGTATTTT. It yields the protein CASSPGVKDTQYF.

This clonotype was detected only a few times. The chain uses TRBV9 and TRBJ2-1; 10 bases agree with TRBD2. The CDR3 has 16 residues. With V trimmed by 0 bases and J by 7 bases, 7 bases remained unmatched. Germline-derived CDR1 and CDR2 are SGDLS and YYNGEE. In DNA form, the CDR3 reads TGTGCCAGCAGCGTAGCTGGAGCGGGGGGGCCGAATGAGCAGTTCTTC. Amino acid sequence: CASSVAGAGGPNEQFF.

The rearrangement joins TRBV20-1 to TRBJ2-3; D might be TRBD2 (5 bases). The CDR3 extends over 13 amino acids. Germline V CDR1 and CDR2: DFQATT, SNEGSKA (reference sequence). With 6 bases removed from V and 4 bases from J, the gap between germline ends came to 14 bases. CDR3 in DNA: TGCAGTGCCTCCGGGCTCGGGGCAGATACGCAGTATTTT. It yields the protein CSASGLGADTQYF.

This clonotype was found many times. The gene calls are TRBV7-2 and TRBJ1-5; possible D gene TRBD1, 6 bases. CDR3 length: 16 amino acids. Trimming took off 2 bases at V and 4 bases at J, with 15 bases between the two ends. Germline CDR1 and CDR2: SGHTA and FQGNSA. CDR3 region: CASSLSGTRGNQPQHF. The CDR3, as DNA: TGTGCCAGCAGCTTATCCGGGACACGAGGAAATCAGCCCCAGCATTTT.

This clonotype was observed at least ten times. The CDR3 is CSARLPFGNQPQHF. Here the CDR3 DNA reads TGCAGTGCTAGATTGCCTTTCGGCAATCAGCCCCAGCATTTT. The J gene is TRBJ1-5, the V gene TRBV20-1, with D unclear. V gave up 2 bases and J gave up 2 bases, with 10 bases separating them. The CDR3 has 14 residues. Germline V CDR1 and CDR2: DFQATT, SNEGSKA (reference sequence).

This clonotype was observed at least ten times. This chain connects TRBV4-3 to TRBJ1-2; a possible D gene is TRBD1 (6 bases). Germline CDR1 and CDR2: LGHNA and YSLEER. Trimming stripped 1 base from V and 6 bases from J, with 12 bases between. The CDR3 covers 14 residues. The CDR3 DNA sequence: TGCGCCAGCAGCCAAGTTTCAGGGGAGAATGGCTACACCTTC. Translated, it gives CASSQVSGENGYTF.

Written as DNA, the CDR3 is TGTGCCAGCAGCTTAACCAGGCGCGCGGAGGGGGCCGGGGAGCTGTTTTTT. Its protein is CASSLTRRAEGAGELFF. The rearrangement uses TRBV11-3 and TRBJ2-2; D assignment may be TRBD1 or TRBD2 (6 bases each). The germline V gene has CDR1 SGHNT and CDR2 YENEEA. The V end was cut by 2 bases, the J end by 6 bases, with 19 bases between. The CDR3 is 17 amino acids.

This clonotype was picked up many times. This chain uses TRBV30 with TRBJ2-3; tentative D call: TRBD1 (6 bases). The germline gives CDR1 GTSNPN, CDR2 SVGIG (reference sequence). V lost 0 bases, J lost 2 bases, and 18 bases lay in between. CDR3 size: 17 residues. CDR3 in DNA: TGTGCCTGGAGTGTACGCTGGACAGCAACCTTCACAGATACGCAGTATTTT. Protein sequence: CAWSVRWTATFTDTQYF.

This clonotype has only a few counts. CDR3 nucleotide sequence: TGCGCCAGCAGCTTGGCGGGTAGCGGAATCTACAATGAGCAGTTCTTC. It specifies CASSLAGSGIYNEQFF. This sequence joins TRBV5-1 and TRBJ2-1; D might be TRBD2 (6 bases). Trimming took 0 bases from V and 3 from J, leaving 13 bases between them. The germline V gene has CDR1 SGHRS and CDR2 YFSETQ. This CDR3 contains 16 residues.

This clonotype was detected many times. This chain connects TRBV7-2 to TRBJ2-2; 9 bases map to TRBD2. CDR1 is SGHTA and CDR2 is FQGNSA in the germline V gene. This CDR3 comprises 18 residues. The trim removed 3 bases at V and 5 bases at J, leaving 13 bases unmatched. DNA of the CDR3: TGTGCCAGCAGCTTTAGGCGGGGGGGGCTTCGGAGGACCGGGGAGCTGTTTTTT. It yields the protein CASSFRRGGLRRTGELFF.

By sample share, this clonotype is medium-sized. The chain links TRBV7-9 to TRBJ2-1, with unresolved D. Germline V lookup: CDR1 SEHNR, CDR2 FQNEAQ (reference sequence). V was shortened by 1 base and J by 8 bases, with 18 bases between the two germline ends. The CDR3 contains 16 residues. The chain's CDR3 is CASSLETPVWIDEQFF. The CDR3 DNA reads TGTGCCAGCAGCTTAGAGACGCCCGTTTGGATCGATGAGCAGTTCTTC.